These T cell receptor beta chains were read from a single sample in a study of blood T cells in healthy people across ages. TCRdb analysed the 5' RACE reads with MiXCR anew, one entry per CDR3 protein. The data contain about 1.4 million distinct CDR3 sequences, 45% to 70% of them singletons. The specimen sequenced was blood. These TCRs come from a man aged 18 to 29 in good health. The CDR3 runs from the conserved cysteine through the conserved F or W. A D gene is named only where the DNA matches it firmly. Size is omitted from some rows. Given values are once, few, many or a class for expanded clones.

v_gene: TRBV7-6
d_gene: .
abundance: .
j_gene: TRBJ2-1
CDR3nt: TGCGCCAGCAGCTTCCAAGACTCCCGCAATGAGCAGTTCTTC
CDR3aa: CASSFQDSRNEQFF

v_gene: TRBV20-1
d_gene: .
abundance: .
j_gene: TRBJ2-1
CDR3nt: TGCAGTGCTGAAGACCGGAGCTCCTACAATGAGCAGTTCTTC
CDR3aa: CSAEDRSSYNEQFF

v_gene: TRBV7-2
d_gene: .
abundance: .
j_gene: TRBJ2-1
CDR3nt: TGTGCCAGCAGCTTAAATCCCCAGGGTATGGGCAATGAGCAGTTCTTC
CDR3aa: CASSLNPQGMGNEQFF

v_gene: TRBV20-1
d_gene: TRBD2
abundance: .
j_gene: TRBJ2-3
CDR3nt: TGCAGTGTTAAAGGCAGCGGACAGCGGGGGGGCTTCAGAGATACGCAGTATTTT
CDR3aa: CSVKGSGQRGGFRDTQYF

v_gene: TRBV7-2
d_gene: .
abundance: few
j_gene: TRBJ2-3
CDR3nt: TGTGCCAGCAGCCAGAGGACATATAATACGCAGTATTTT
CDR3aa: CASSQRTYNTQYF

v_gene: TRBV27
d_gene: .
abundance: .
j_gene: TRBJ1-5
CDR3nt: TGTGCCAGCAGTTTCGGTGCAGGCACCAGCCCCCAGCATTTT
CDR3aa: CASSFGAGTSPQHF

v_gene: TRBV5-5
d_gene: TRBD1
abundance: many
j_gene: TRBJ1-1
CDR3nt: TGTGCCAGCAGCTGGACAGGGGAGGGGAACACTGAAGCTTTCTTT
CDR3aa: CASSWTGEGNTEAFF

v_gene: TRBV7-8
d_gene: TRBD1
abundance: .
j_gene: TRBJ2-7
CDR3nt: TGTGCCAGCAGCTTAGTTAGGGGGCACTACGAGCAGTACTTC
CDR3aa: CASSLVRGHYEQYF

v_gene: TRBV5-1
d_gene: .
abundance: .
j_gene: TRBJ2-7
CDR3nt: TGCGCCAGCAGCTACGAAAGGACAGCCAACTACGAGCAGTACTTC
CDR3aa: CASSYERTANYEQYF

v_gene: TRBV4-1
d_gene: .
abundance: .
j_gene: TRBJ2-3
CDR3nt: TGCGCCAGCAGCCAAGATGGTGGCAGGAGCACAGATACGCAGTATTTT
CDR3aa: CASSQDGGRSTDTQYF

v_gene: TRBV4-3
d_gene: TRBD1
abundance: .
j_gene: TRBJ1-1
CDR3nt: TGCGCCAGCAGCCTCCGGACGACAGCGGGACAGGATGAAGCTTTCTTT
CDR3aa: CASSLRTTAGQDEAFF

v_gene: TRBV12-3/TRBV12-4
d_gene: .
abundance: .
j_gene: TRBJ2-3
CDR3nt: TGTGCCAGCACCATCCTGAGCACAGATACGCAGTATTTT
CDR3aa: CASTILSTDTQYF

v_gene: TRBV7-9
d_gene: .
abundance: few
j_gene: TRBJ2-1
CDR3nt: TGTGCCAGCAGCTTAGTTCTACAGCCGATCTACAATGAGCAGTTCTTC
CDR3aa: CASSLVLQPIYNEQFF

v_gene: TRBV28
d_gene: .
abundance: .
j_gene: TRBJ2-7
CDR3nt: TGTGCCAGCAGTTTCAAGGGGTGGGAGCAGTACTTC
CDR3aa: CASSFKGWEQYF

v_gene: TRBV21-1
d_gene: .
abundance: few
j_gene: TRBJ2-5
CDR3nt: TGTGCCAGCAGGAATACCCAAAGAAACAGGGATGGGGAGACCCAGTACTTC
CDR3aa: CASRNTQRNRDGETQYF

v_gene: TRBV20-1
d_gene: .
abundance: .
j_gene: TRBJ2-2
CDR3nt: TGCAGTGCTAGAGGGCGAACCTACACCGGGGAGCTGTTTTTT
CDR3aa: CSARGRTYTGELFF

v_gene: TRBV29-1
d_gene: .
abundance: .
j_gene: TRBJ2-7
CDR3nt: TGCAGCGTTCGCAGGGTCGATAGCTACGAGCAGTACTTC
CDR3aa: CSVRRVDSYEQYF

v_gene: TRBV15
d_gene: .
abundance: few
j_gene: TRBJ2-3
CDR3nt: TGTGCCACCAGCAGAGATCCTCCGGGGGCTTCAGATACGCAGTATTTT
CDR3aa: CATSRDPPGASDTQYF

v_gene: TRBV7-6
d_gene: .
abundance: .
j_gene: TRBJ1-5
CDR3nt: TGTGCCAGCAGCTCCCGCGACGGTGGGTGGCAGCATTTT
CDR3aa: CASSSRDGGWQHF

v_gene: TRBV7-2
d_gene: .
abundance: .
j_gene: TRBJ2-3
CDR3nt: TGTGCCAGCAGCTTCTTTCAGGGTAGCACAGATACGCAGTATTTT
CDR3aa: CASSFFQGSTDTQYF

v_gene: TRBV5-1
d_gene: .
abundance: .
j_gene: TRBJ2-7
CDR3nt: TGCGCCAGCAGCCCATGGGACGGAACCTACGAGCAGTACTTC
CDR3aa: CASSPWDGTYEQYF

v_gene: TRBV29-1
d_gene: .
abundance: .
j_gene: TRBJ2-1
CDR3nt: TGCAGCGTTGAACGACTGGACTACAATGAGCAGTTCTTC
CDR3aa: CSVERLDYNEQFF

v_gene: TRBV4-3
d_gene: .
abundance: .
j_gene: TRBJ2-5
CDR3nt: TGCGCCAGCAGCCAAGATCCCGGCAGGGGTTTAAGGGAGCAGTACTTC
CDR3aa: CASSQDPGRGLREQYF

v_gene: TRBV6-6
d_gene: TRBD2
abundance: .
j_gene: TRBJ2-3
CDR3nt: TGTGCCAGCAGTACTACTAGCGGGAGGTTCACAGATACGCAGTATTTT
CDR3aa: CASSTTSGRFTDTQYF

v_gene: TRBV20-1
d_gene: .
abundance: .
j_gene: TRBJ2-3
CDR3nt: TGCAGTGCTCCTGTATGGGAAGAGGACGATACGCAGTATTTT
CDR3aa: CSAPVWEEDDTQYF

v_gene: TRBV4-2
d_gene: .
abundance: .
j_gene: TRBJ2-1
CDR3nt: TGTGCCAGCAGCCAAGAACCCCAAGGATCCTACAATGAGCAGTTCTTC
CDR3aa: CASSQEPQGSYNEQFF

v_gene: TRBV27
d_gene: .
abundance: .
j_gene: TRBJ2-7
CDR3nt: TGTGCCAGCAGTTTGGGGGGGCTCAATGAGCAGTACTTC
CDR3aa: CASSLGGLNEQYF

v_gene: TRBV6-2/TRBV6-3
d_gene: .
abundance: .
j_gene: TRBJ2-7
CDR3nt: TGTGCCAGCAGTTTTAGACAACACAAGAACAATGAGCAGTACTTC
CDR3aa: CASSFRQHKNNEQYF

v_gene: TRBV7-2
d_gene: .
abundance: few
j_gene: TRBJ2-7
CDR3nt: TGTGCCAGCAGCGGGCTTCAATACGAGCAGTACTTC
CDR3aa: CASSGLQYEQYF

v_gene: TRBV10-3
d_gene: .
abundance: .
j_gene: TRBJ2-5
CDR3nt: TGTGCCATCAGGGCCGACACTAGAGGCGAGACCCAGTACTTC
CDR3aa: CAIRADTRGETQYF

v_gene: TRBV25-1
d_gene: .
abundance: .
j_gene: TRBJ2-7
CDR3nt: TGTGCCAGCAGTGAAGGGTTCGAGCAGTACTTC
CDR3aa: CASSEGFEQYF

v_gene: TRBV7-6
d_gene: .
abundance: .
j_gene: TRBJ2-7
CDR3nt: TGTGCCAGCAGCAAGAAGCGGGTCTCCTACGAGCAGTACTTC
CDR3aa: CASSKKRVSYEQYF

v_gene: TRBV24-1
d_gene: .
abundance: .
j_gene: TRBJ2-7
CDR3nt: TGTGCCACCAGTGAACAGCGCCGGGACACCTACTACGAGCAGTACTTC
CDR3aa: CATSEQRRDTYYEQYF

v_gene: TRBV28
d_gene: .
abundance: .
j_gene: TRBJ2-7
CDR3nt: TGTGCCAGCAGTTTACTAGGGGTCGACGAGCAGTACTTC
CDR3aa: CASSLLGVDEQYF

v_gene: TRBV4-1
d_gene: .
abundance: .
j_gene: TRBJ2-2
CDR3nt: TGCGCCAGCAGCCTCATGGCACTAGGCGCCGGGGAGCTGTTTTTT
CDR3aa: CASSLMALGAGELFF

v_gene: TRBV10-3
d_gene: .
abundance: few
j_gene: TRBJ2-7
CDR3nt: TGTGCCATCAGTGAGAACAGGGACACCTCCTACGAGCAGTACTTC
CDR3aa: CAISENRDTSYEQYF

v_gene: TRBV6-1
d_gene: .
abundance: .
j_gene: TRBJ2-7
CDR3nt: TGTGCCAGCAGTGATCGCCAGGGTAGGCACGAGCAGTACTTC
CDR3aa: CASSDRQGRHEQYF

v_gene: TRBV27
d_gene: TRBD1
abundance: .
j_gene: TRBJ2-7
CDR3nt: TGTGCCAGCAGTCCTCAGACAGGGGGCTTCTACGAGCAGTACTTC
CDR3aa: CASSPQTGGFYEQYF

v_gene: TRBV27
d_gene: TRBD2
abundance: few
j_gene: TRBJ2-5
CDR3nt: TGTGCCAGCAGATCCTCAGCGGGGGGGTTTCAAGAGACCCAGTACTTC
CDR3aa: CASRSSAGGFQETQYF

v_gene: TRBV6-1
d_gene: .
abundance: .
j_gene: TRBJ2-7
CDR3nt: TGTGCCAGCAGTGAAGCGAGAAGTTACGAGCAGTACTTC
CDR3aa: CASSEARSYEQYF